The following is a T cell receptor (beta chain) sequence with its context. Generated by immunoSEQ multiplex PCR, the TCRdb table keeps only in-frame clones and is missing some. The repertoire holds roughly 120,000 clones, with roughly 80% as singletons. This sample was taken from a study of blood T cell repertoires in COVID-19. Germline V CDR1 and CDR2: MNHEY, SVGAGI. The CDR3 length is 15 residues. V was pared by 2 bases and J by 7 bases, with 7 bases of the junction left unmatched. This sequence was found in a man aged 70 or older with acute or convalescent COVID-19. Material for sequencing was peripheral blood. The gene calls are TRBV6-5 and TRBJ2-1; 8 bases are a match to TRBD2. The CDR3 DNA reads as TGTGCCAGCAGTTACCGGGGGGGCGGGTCGAATGAGCAGTTCTTC. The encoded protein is CASSYRGGGSNEQFF.